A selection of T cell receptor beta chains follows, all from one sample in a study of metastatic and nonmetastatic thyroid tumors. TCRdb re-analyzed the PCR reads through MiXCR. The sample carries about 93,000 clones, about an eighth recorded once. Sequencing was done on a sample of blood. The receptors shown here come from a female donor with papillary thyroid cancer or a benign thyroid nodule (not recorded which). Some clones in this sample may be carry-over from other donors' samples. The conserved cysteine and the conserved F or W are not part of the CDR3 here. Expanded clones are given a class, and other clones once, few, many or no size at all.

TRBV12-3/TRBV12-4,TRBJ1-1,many,ASADRAVNTEAF
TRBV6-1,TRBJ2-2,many,ASRNLGGRGTGELF
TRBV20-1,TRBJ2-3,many,SARDRGIPDTQY
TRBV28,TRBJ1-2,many,ASRTAQPGVGNGYT
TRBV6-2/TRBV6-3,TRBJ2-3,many,ASRDSGRTDTQY
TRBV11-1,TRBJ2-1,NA,ASSRDAGVRSYNEQF
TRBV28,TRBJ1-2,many,ASSLLGGYGYT
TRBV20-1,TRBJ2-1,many,SAMQGPSNEQF
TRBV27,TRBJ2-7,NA,ASGEGWQSYDQY
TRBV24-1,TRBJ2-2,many,ATSQPMGAGRSTGELF
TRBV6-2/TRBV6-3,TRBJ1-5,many,ASSYSRGGRNQPQH
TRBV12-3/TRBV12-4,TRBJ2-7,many,ASSFIAGEGYEQY
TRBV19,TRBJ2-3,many,ASKRRRDSSTDTQY
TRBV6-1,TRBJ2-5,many,ASSYSPGLAGVQETQY
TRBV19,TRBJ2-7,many,ASSTLPGQGSYEQY
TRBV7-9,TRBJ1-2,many,ASSFGDYGYT
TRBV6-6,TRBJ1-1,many,ASSYPGQGNKAF
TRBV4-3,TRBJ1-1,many,ASSQVIVPDQGAAEAF
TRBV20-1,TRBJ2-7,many,SASVPSYEQY
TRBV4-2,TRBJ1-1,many,ASSPSGVANTEAF
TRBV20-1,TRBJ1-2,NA,SAGRVDHYGYT
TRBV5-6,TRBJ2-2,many,ASSLVGNTGELF
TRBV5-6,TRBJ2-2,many,ASESFFGTSGKGTGELF
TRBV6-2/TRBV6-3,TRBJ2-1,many,ASKSHKAGVGGDEQF
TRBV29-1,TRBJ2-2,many,SVRGSGTGELF
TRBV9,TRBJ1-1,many,ASSVGGYTEAF
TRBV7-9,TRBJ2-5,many,ASSLEN
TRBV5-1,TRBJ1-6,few,ASSLGTASYNSPLH
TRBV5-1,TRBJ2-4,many,ASSLANGGVGNIQY
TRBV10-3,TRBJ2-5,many,AISEYSSGRDGETQY
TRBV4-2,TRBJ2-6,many,ASSLGQGMSSGANVLT
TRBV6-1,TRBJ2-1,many,ASTPLADGNEQF
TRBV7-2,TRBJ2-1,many,ASSTRQGADEQF
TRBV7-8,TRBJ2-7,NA,ASSMTVDEQY
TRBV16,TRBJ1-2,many,ASSHRDRDYT
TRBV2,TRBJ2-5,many,ASNLIVQETQY
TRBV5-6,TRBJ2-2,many,ASSLTNTGELF
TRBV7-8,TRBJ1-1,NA,ASSGLVKGTGKNTEAF
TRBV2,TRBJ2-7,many,ASSEWDYEQY
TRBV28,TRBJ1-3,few,ASSYSGTEAGNTIY
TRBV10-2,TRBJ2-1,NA,ASSESRAGNNEQF
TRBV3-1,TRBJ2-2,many,ASSQVAGRRELF
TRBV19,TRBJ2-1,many,ASSPISGGYNEQF
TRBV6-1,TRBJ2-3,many,TIAGVVALNTQY
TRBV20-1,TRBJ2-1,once,SATAGYGVYNEQF
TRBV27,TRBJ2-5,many,ASSSRPAGYQETQY
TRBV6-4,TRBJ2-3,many,ASSLTSASTDTQY
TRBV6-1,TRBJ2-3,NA,ASGRIPTGPTDTQY
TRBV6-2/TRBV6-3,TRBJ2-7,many,ARIVRGPQY